Below, 13 T cell receptor beta chains from the same sample are listed, as sequenced in a study of molecular identifiers for immune sequencing clone quantification. TCRdb reprocessed the PCR reads via MiXCR and lists one record per CDR3 protein. The sample records more than 450,000 distinct CDR3 sequences, about 25% being singletons. Sequenced input: naive CD8+ T cells from blood, with Jurkat cell RNA spiked in. Subset specified: FACS-sorted CD8+CD4-CCR7+CD45RA+ naive T cells. These receptors originate from a human donor in good health. Some libraries in this study had Jurkat cell RNA spiked in.

The chain uses TRBV27 and TRBJ2-7, with TRBD2 identical over 7 bases. Germline loops: CDR1 MNHEY, CDR2 SMNVEV (reference sequence). This CDR3 is 15 amino acids long. With 6 bases clipped from V and 0 bases from J, the junction kept 8 bases outside the gene matches. The CDR3 protein is CASSPLGDYSYEQYF. CDR3 sequence (DNA): TGTGCCAGCAGCCCACTGGGGGACTACTCCTACGAGCAGTACTTC.

Ten or more counts support this clonotype. The chain combines TRBV7-9 with TRBJ2-7, with TRBD2 as a possible D gene (6 bases). This CDR3 contains 13 residues. Germline V lookup: CDR1 SEHNR, CDR2 FQNEAQ (reference sequence). V was shortened by 5 bases and J by 3 bases, with 11 bases between the two germline ends. The CDR3 protein is CASSPGTYYEQYF. The CDR3 DNA is TGTGCCAGCAGCCCCGGGACTTACTACGAGCAGTACTTC.

The sample holds a few counts of this clonotype. The chain has TRBV30 and TRBJ2-3; D is undetermined. CDR3 length: 12 amino acids. The ends were cut back, 2 bases at V and 3 bases at J, with 6 bases in the middle. Looked up from germline, CDR1 is GTSNPN and CDR2 is SVGIG (reference sequence). The CDR3 region is CAWSIETDTQYF. In nucleotides, the CDR3 is TGTGCCTGGAGTATAGAAACAGATACGCAGTATTTT.

V usage is TRBV9 and J usage is TRBJ2-3, with D perhaps TRBD1 (6 bases). V was cut by 3 bases and J by 0 bases, with 11 bases left in between. CDR3 size: 15 residues. The V gene's germline CDR1 is SGDLS and CDR2 YYNGEE. CDR3 bases: TGTGCCAGCAGCGCCGAAGGACAGAGCACAGATACGCAGTATTTT. The encoded protein is CASSAEGQSTDTQYF.

The V call is TRBV25-1, the J call TRBJ2-1; possibly TRBD1 for D (5 bases). Looked up from germline, CDR1 is MGHDK and CDR2 is SYGVNS. V shed 8 bases and J shed 8 bases, with 22 bases lying between them. This CDR3 is built from 15 residues. CDR3 sequence reads: CASHAGQGYYDEQFF. DNA of the CDR3: TGTGCCAGCCACGCCGGTCAGGGATATTACGATGAGCAGTTCTTC.

The chain uses TRBV13 and TRBJ1-2; D is uncertain. CDR1 and CDR2 from the germline V gene are PRHDT and FYEKMQ (reference sequence). Trimming stripped 4 bases from V and 3 bases from J, with 18 bases between. The CDR3 contains 16 residues. In DNA form, the CDR3 reads TGTGCCAGCAGCTCGACGGCACCGCAGATTGACTATGGCTACACCTTC. It translates to CASSSTAPQIDYGYTF.

The chain recombines TRBV2 with TRBJ2-7; 8 bases are shared with TRBD1. V trimming: 7 bases; J trimming: 11 bases; junction bases outside the gene matches: 10. This CDR3 is 12 amino acids long. The germline V gene has CDR1 SNHLY and CDR2 FYNNEI. The CDR3 nucleotides read TGTGCCAGCAAAGAAATCCCGGGACAGGAGTACTTC. Translating gives CASKEIPGQEYF.

This clonotype showed up many times. The V and J genes are TRBV28 and TRBJ2-7, with D perhaps matching TRBD2 (7 bases). Germline values: CDR1 MDHEN, CDR2 SYDVKM. The CDR3 has 15 amino acids. V lost 3 bases and J lost 1, with 13 bases in between. The CDR3 DNA reads TGTGCCAGCAGTTTGGAGAGGGGGGGGTCCTACGAGCAGTACTTC. Translating it yields CASSLERGGSYEQYF.

The rearrangement uses TRBV14 and TRBJ1-1, with D perhaps matching TRBD1 (5 bases). The CDR3 contains 15 residues. CDR1 is SGHDN, CDR2 FVKESK, per germline. V was clipped by 0 bases and J by 5 bases, with 13 bases between them. The CDR3 sequence: CASSQDGGAWTEAFF. CDR3 bases: TGTGCCAGCAGCCAAGATGGAGGGGCTTGGACTGAAGCTTTCTTT.

This clonotype showed up many times. The genes are TRBV5-4 and TRBJ2-5; a weak D match, TRBD2 (6 bases). The ends were cut back, 7 bases at V and 2 bases at J, with 18 bases in the middle. From germline, CDR1 is SGHNT and CDR2 YYREEE (reference sequence). The CDR3 sequence is 15 residues long. CDR3 nucleotides: TGTGCCAGCGCTCACCGGGGTAGCGGTCAAGAGACCCAGTACTTC. Translation: CASAHRGSGQETQYF.

This clonotype was seen only a few times. The gene calls are TRBV12-3 or TRBV12-4 and TRBJ2-5; D gene unclear. Trimming left V 6 bases short and J 7 bases short, with 12 bases between. The CDR3 is made up of 12 amino acids. In nucleotides, the CDR3 is TGTGCCAGCAGGACCGATAACCCGACCCAGTACTTC. It yields the protein CASRTDNPTQYF.

This clonotype was counted ten times or more. The V and J genes are TRBV20-1 and TRBJ2-7; D remains ambiguous. The V end was cut by 3 bases, the J end by 4 bases, with 19 bases between. The CDR3 has 15 amino acids. CDR1 DFQATT and CDR2 SNEGSKA come from the germline V gene (reference sequence). The CDR3 coding sequence is TGCAGTGCTAGGGGGTTCGTACATGTGGGGTACGAGCAGTACTTC. Translating it yields CSARGFVHVGYEQYF.

Comment on this clonotype: An end of the junction does not agree with germline; a read error may underlie this. This chain uses TRBV9 with TRBJ2-3; the match to TRBD2 covers 10 bases. CDR3 size: 16 residues. The V gene's germline CDR1 is SGDLS and CDR2 YYNGEE. As DNA, the CDR3 is TGTGCCAGCAGCGTAGCAACTAGCGGGAATACAGTTACGCAGTATTTT. It encodes CASSVATSGNTVTQYF.